The clone carrying this T cell receptor beta chain showed up many times. Synthesis of cDNA was carried out by template-switch 5'RACE. The reaction used 10-nucleotide random UMIs. TCRdb redid the calling of the 5' RACE reads with MiXCR, one entry per CDR3 protein. The sample consists of tens of thousands of distinct CDR3 sequences, 11% of them appearing once. The sample belongs to a study of neurological immune-mediated disorders. The sample comprised CD4+ T cells from blood. The sequence derives from a woman under 40 with HTLV-1-associated myelopathy (HAM/TSP).

This CDR3 reads CASSVSESGEQYF. The DNA of the CDR3 is TGCGCCAGCAGTGTTTCAGAATCCGGCGAGCAGTACTTC. The chain links TRBV5-1 to TRBJ2-7; D is unclear. Trimming took off 5 bases at V and 6 bases at J, with 15 bases between the two ends. Germline V gene sequence: CDR1 SGHRS, CDR2 YFSETQ. This CDR3 is 13 amino acids long.